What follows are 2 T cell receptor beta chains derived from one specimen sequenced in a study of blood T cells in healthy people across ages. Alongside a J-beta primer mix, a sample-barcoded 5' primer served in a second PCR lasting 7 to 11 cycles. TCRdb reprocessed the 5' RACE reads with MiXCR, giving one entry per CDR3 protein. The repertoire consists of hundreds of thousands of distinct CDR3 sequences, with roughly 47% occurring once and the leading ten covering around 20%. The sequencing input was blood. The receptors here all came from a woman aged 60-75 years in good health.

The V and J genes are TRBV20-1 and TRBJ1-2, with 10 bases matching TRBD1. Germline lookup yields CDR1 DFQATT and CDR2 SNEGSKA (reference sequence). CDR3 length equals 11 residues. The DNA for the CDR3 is TGCTCGACAGGGGGCTTAGCGGGCTACACCTTC. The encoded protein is CSTGGLAGYTF.

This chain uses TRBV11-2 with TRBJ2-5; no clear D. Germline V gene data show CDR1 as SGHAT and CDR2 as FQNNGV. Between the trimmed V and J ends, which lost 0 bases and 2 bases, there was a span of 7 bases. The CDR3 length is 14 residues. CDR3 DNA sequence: TGTGCCAGCAGCTTAGATCCCGAACAAGAGACCCAGTACTTC. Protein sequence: CASSLDPEQETQYF.